A single T cell receptor (beta chain) is shown here with its context. Germline values: CDR1 SGHTA, CDR2 FQGNSA. The CDR3 is made up of 15 amino acids. The V and J ends lost 4 bases and 4 bases respectively, with 17 bases between them. The sample belongs to a study of shared clonotypes between healthy human individuals. Across the study: Per donor, three plates held CD4 naive cells, three held CD4 memory, two held CD8 naive and one held CD8 memory.

CD8 cells regarded as naive lacked CD45RO, were positively chosen for CCR7, and omitted terminally differentiated effector memory CD45RA+ cells. Only in-frame clones appear in the TCRdb table, and some are missing; sequencing was by immunoSEQ multiplex PCR. The sample contains some 1,900,000 clones, about 95% of which appear only once. The rearrangement links TRBV7-2 to TRBJ2-7, with D possibly matching TRBD2 (5 bases). The clonotype comes from a young man in good health. Sequencing was carried out using naive CD8+ T cells sorted from blood. The DNA of the CDR3 is TGTGCCAGCAGCTCCTGGGTAGGCCGGGGATACGAGCAGTACTTC. Translated, it gives CASSSWVGRGYEQYF.